This entry lists 24 T cell receptor beta chains sequenced from one sample in a study of shared clonotypes between healthy human individuals. The repertoire was sequenced with immunoSEQ multiplex PCR; TCRdb's copy has only in-frame clones and lacks some. The sample consists of around 1,000,000 clones, roughly 80% of them appearing once. The sequenced sample was memory CD4+ T cells from PBMCs. Subset described: CD45RA-negative fraction. The receptors shown here come from a man aged 18-30 years in good health. Some clones in this sample may be carry-over from other donors' samples.

The gene calls are TRBV4-3 and TRBJ2-2; maybe TRBD2 (5 bases). Per the germline V gene, CDR1 is LGHNA and CDR2 is YSLEER. The length of the CDR3 is 16 residues. V was pared by 0 bases and J by 8 bases, with 16 bases between. CDR3 in amino acids: CASSQDRRQDTGELFF. DNA for the CDR3: TGCGCCAGCAGCCAAGATAGGAGGCAGGATACTGGGGAGCTGTTTTTT.

The chain has TRBV5-1 and TRBJ1-1, with 8 bases matching TRBD1. CDR3 length equals 14 residues. Germline V gene sequence: CDR1 SGHRS, CDR2 YFSETQ. Losses at the gene ends were 2 bases for V and 7 bases for J; bases not matched to a gene: 7. CDR3: CASSFGTGGNEAFF. The CDR3 DNA reads TGCGCCAGCAGCTTCGGGACAGGTGGAAATGAAGCTTTCTTT.

This chain connects TRBV25-1 to TRBJ2-1, with TRBD2 matching 11 bases. V was clipped by 3 bases and J by 2 bases; unmatched bases: 6. In germline, CDR1 is MGHDK, CDR2 SYGVNS. The CDR3 runs 17 residues. The CDR3 loop is CASSDLLLAGAYNEQFF. The CDR3, as DNA: TGTGCCAGCAGTGACCTACTACTAGCGGGAGCCTACAATGAGCAGTTCTTC.

The chain is built from TRBV5-1 and TRBJ1-1; D is possibly TRBD1 (5 bases). V lost 7 bases, J lost 0 bases, and 13 bases lay in between. Looked up from germline, CDR1 is SGHRS and CDR2 is YFSETQ. There are 14 residues in the CDR3. CDR3 in amino acids: CASGRQYMNTEAFF. CDR3 DNA: TGCGCCAGCGGTCGACAGTACATGAACACTGAAGCTTTCTTT.

Comment on this clone: The junction differs from germline at one of its ends, possibly a read error. Different DNA sequences within this sample yield the same CDR3. This sequence joins TRBV4-2 and TRBJ2-2; a weak D match, TRBD2 (5 bases). The CDR3 runs 16 residues. Germline values: CDR1 LGHNA, CDR2 YNFKEQ. The CDR3 DNA sequence: TGTGCCAGCAGCCAAGATACGACCGCGAACACCGGGGAGCTGTTTTTC. This translates into CASSQDTTANTGELFF.

The V gene is TRBV23-1, the J gene TRBJ2-7; TRBD1 matches 8 bases. TRBV23-1 is an ORF, with its function uncertain. Trimming took 10 bases from V and 2 from J; bases not matched to a gene: 4. This CDR3 contains 12 residues. CDR3 loop: CAKWTGTYEQYF. In nucleotides, the CDR3 is TGCGCCAAATGGACAGGGACCTACGAGCAGTACTTC.

This clone has only a few counts. J is TRBJ2-3 and V is TRBV10-1; 11 bases agree with TRBD2. CDR1 is WNHNN, CDR2 SYGVQD, per germline (reference sequence). CDR3 size: 16 residues. The junction had 8 bases not matched to a gene; V was cut back by 5 bases and J by 4 bases. The DNA of the CDR3 is TGCGCCAGCAGTACTAGCGGGAGAGACTCGGCAGATACGCAGTATTTT. Translated, it gives CASSTSGRDSADTQYF.

The chain carries TRBV7-3 and TRBJ2-5; D might be TRBD2 (6 bases). Germline-derived CDR1 and CDR2 are SGHTA and FQGTGA. CDR3 size: 14 residues. The V end lost 7 bases, the J end lost 1 base, and 13 bases lay between the germline ends. The CDR3 bases are TGTGCCAGCACCCGAGGAGGGTCCCAAGAGACCCAGTACTTC. This gives the protein CASTRGGSQETQYF.

This clone is a singleton in its sample. The chain couples TRBV5-1 to TRBJ2-7; a possible D gene is TRBD2 (5 bases). Germline V gene data show CDR1 as SGHRS and CDR2 as YFSETQ. V shed 4 bases and J shed 5 bases, with 13 bases lying between them. CDR3 length: 13 residues. CDR3 amino acids: CASSIRASHEQYF. CDR3 in DNA: TGCGCCAGCAGCATCCGGGCTAGCCACGAGCAGTACTTC.

The genes are TRBV7-2 and TRBJ2-7; tentatively, D is TRBD1 (6 bases). Trimming removed 3 bases from V and 3 bases from J, with 15 bases in between. The germline V gene encodes CDR1 SGHTA and CDR2 FQGNSA. The CDR3 runs 15 residues. The CDR3 coding sequence is TGTGCCAGCAGCTTGGATAGGGGGTCGGGCTACGAGCAGTACTTC. Its translation is CASSLDRGSGYEQYF.

The chain uses TRBV5-1 and TRBJ1-1; 7 nucleotides match TRBD1. Germline V CDR1 and CDR2: SGHRS, YFSETQ. The CDR3 consists of 13 residues. The J segment lost 3 bases and the V segment lost 6 bases, leaving 5 bases of the junction unmatched. CDR3 in DNA: TGCGCCAGCACGATAGACAGGGACACTGAAGCTTTCTTT. Protein sequence: CASTIDRDTEAFF.

This clone came up a few times. This chain links TRBV28 with TRBJ2-3; D gene unclear. Trimming removed 1 base at V and 6 bases at J, with 2 bases between. The germline CDR1 and CDR2 sequences are MDHEN and SYDVKM. The CDR3 covers 11 residues. This CDR3 is CASSLLDTQYF. As DNA, the CDR3 is TGTGCCAGCAGTTTATTGGATACGCAGTATTTT.

This clone was found a few times. The V gene is TRBV11-2, the J gene TRBJ1-6; possibly TRBD1 for D (5 bases). Germline assignment: CDR1 SGHAT and CDR2 FQNNGV. This CDR3 spans 13 amino acids. The V end lost 4 bases, the J end lost 8 bases, and 9 bases lay between the germline ends. The CDR3 spells CASSSRGDSPLHF. The CDR3 coding sequence is TGTGCCAGCAGCTCTCGGGGGGATTCACCCCTCCACTTT.

V gene TRBV10-3 combines with J gene TRBJ1-3, with 8 bases aligning to TRBD1. This CDR3 is 16 amino acids long. The V gene end was trimmed by 6 bases and the J gene end by 4 bases; junction bases not matched to a gene: 11. Looked up from germline, CDR1 is ENHRY and CDR2 is SYGVKD. The CDR3 DNA sequence: TGTGCCATCAGGGGTATTCAGGGGGCTCGGGGAAACACCATATATTTT. Translation: CAIRGIQGARGNTIYF.

The rearrangement joins TRBV28 to TRBJ1-5; D ambiguous. Germline V gene data show CDR1 as MDHEN and CDR2 as SYDVKM. Trimming removed 2 bases from V and 3 bases from J, with 8 bases in between. The CDR3 has 14 residues. The CDR3 here is CASSLASDNQPQHF. Here the CDR3 DNA reads TGTGCCAGCAGTTTAGCCAGTGACAATCAGCCCCAGCATTTT.

CDR3 residues: CASSGGGRAHEQFF. Here the CDR3 DNA reads TGTGCCAGTAGTGGGGGCGGGAGGGCCCATGAGCAGTTCTTC. This chain links TRBV19 with TRBJ2-1, with 9 nucleotides matching TRBD2. Looked up from germline, CDR1 is LNHDA and CDR2 is SQIVND (reference sequence). This CDR3 spans 14 amino acids. V lost 5 bases and J lost 8; bases outside the gene matches: 7.

This chain links TRBV5-4 with TRBJ2-3; D remains ambiguous. Germline CDR1 SGHNT, CDR2 YYREEE (reference sequence). CDR3 length equals 12 residues. The V end was cut by 0 bases, the J end by 11 bases, with 10 bases between. CDR3 in DNA: TGTGCCAGCAGCTTGGACAAACTCGTGCAGTATTTT. Translating gives CASSLDKLVQYF.

This clone was counted ten times or more. The chain employs TRBV14 and TRBJ2-1; 12 bases align to TRBD2. The CDR3 is made up of 16 amino acids. Per germline, CDR1 SGHDN and CDR2 FVKESK. V shed 5 bases and J 3 bases; nucleotides not matched to a gene: 5. The CDR3 here is CASSFLAGGLYNEQFF. The CDR3 DNA sequence: TGTGCCAGCAGCTTTCTAGCGGGAGGGCTCTACAATGAGCAGTTCTTC.

The chain recombines TRBV30 with TRBJ2-2; D may correspond to TRBD1 or TRBD2 (6 bases each). The V end was cut by 1 base, the J end by 2 bases, with 17 bases between. Germline lookup yields CDR1 GTSNPN and CDR2 SVGIG (reference sequence). The CDR3 runs to 17 residues. CDR3 loop: CAWSEGLGGLNTGELFF. CDR3 bases: TGTGCCTGGAGTGAAGGTTTAGGGGGACTTAACACCGGGGAGCTGTTTTTT. The full variable domain, in which reference TRBV30 and TRBJ2-2 provide the parts outside the CDR3, is SQTIHQWPATLVQPVGSPLSLECTVEGTSNPNLYWYRQAAGRGLQLLFYSVGIGQISSEVPQNLSASRPQDRQFILSSKKLLLSDSGFYLCAWSEGLGGLNTGELFFGEGSRLTVL.

The V gene is TRBV27, the J gene TRBJ1-2; 9 bases fit TRBD1. Trimming removed 1 base from V and 8 bases from J; junction bases left unmatched: 11. The CDR3 has 16 residues. The germline V gene has CDR1 MNHEY and CDR2 SMNVEV (reference sequence). The DNA of the CDR3 is TGTGCCAGCAGTTTATACGGGACAGGGCTATCCAGGGGCTACACCTTC. Protein: CASSLYGTGLSRGYTF.

V is TRBV29-1 and J is TRBJ1-1; D unresolved. V lost 4 bases and J 0 bases, leaving 3 bases between the germline ends. The length of the CDR3 is 11 residues. CDR1 and CDR2 (germline): SQVTM, ANQGSEA. The CDR3 here is CSVAMNTEAFF. In DNA, the CDR3 is TGCAGCGTTGCGATGAACACTGAAGCTTTCTTT.

This clone was observed once. This rearrangement joins TRBV18 to TRBJ2-1; 13 nucleotides match TRBD2. Per germline, CDR1 KGHSH and CDR2 LQKENI. This CDR3 is built from 16 residues. With V trimmed by 4 bases and J by 1 base, 1 base remained unmatched. For the CDR3, the DNA is TGTGCCAGCTCACTACTAGCGGGAGGGTCCTACAATGAGCAGTTCTTC. This sequence encodes CASSLLAGGSYNEQFF.

Remarks on this clone: This same CDR3 is encoded by further DNA sequences in the sample. The V call is TRBV7-2, the J call TRBJ2-3, with D uncertain. CDR1 SGHTA and CDR2 FQGNSA come from the germline V gene. V was trimmed by 2 bases and J by 4 bases, leaving 4 bases between them. CDR3 size: 12 residues. In DNA form, the CDR3 reads TGTGCCAGCAGCTTACTATCAGATACGCAGTATTTT. Translated, it gives CASSLLSDTQYF.

This chain links TRBV28 with TRBJ1-1; the match to TRBD1 covers 11 bases. With V trimmed by 2 bases and J by 6 bases, 5 bases remained unmatched. Per germline, CDR1 MDHEN and CDR2 SYDVKM. The CDR3 totals 15 residues. For the CDR3, the DNA is TGTGCCAGCAGTTTAGCGGGACAGGGGGTCGCTGAAGCTTTCTTT. Encoded protein: CASSLAGQGVAEAFF.